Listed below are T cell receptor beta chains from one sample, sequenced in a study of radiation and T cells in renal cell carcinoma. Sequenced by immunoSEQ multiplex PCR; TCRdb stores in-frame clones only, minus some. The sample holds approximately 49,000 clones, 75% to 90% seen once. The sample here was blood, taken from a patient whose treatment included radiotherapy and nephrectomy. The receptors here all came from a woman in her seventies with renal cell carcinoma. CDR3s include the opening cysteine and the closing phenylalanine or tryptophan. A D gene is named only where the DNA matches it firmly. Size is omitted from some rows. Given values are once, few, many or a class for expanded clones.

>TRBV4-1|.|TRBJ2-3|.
TGCGCCAGCAGCCAGTACAGGGAGACTGATACGCAGTATTTT
CASSQYRETDTQYF
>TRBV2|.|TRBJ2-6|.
TGTGCCAGCAGGCCAGGGAGATCTGGGGCCAACGTCCTGACTTTC
CASRPGRSGANVLTF
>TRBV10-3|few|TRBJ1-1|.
TGTGCCATCAGGGGGGGAGGAGTCTCGCAAGGGAACACTGAAGCTTTCTTT
CAIRGGGVSQGNTEAFF
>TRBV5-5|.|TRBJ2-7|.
TGTGCCAGCAGCTTACCGGGGGGCGACGAGCAGTACTTC
CASSLPGGDEQYF
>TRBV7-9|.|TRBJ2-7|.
TGTGCCAGCAGCTTAAGGGAGTGGGAGCAGTACTTC
CASSLREWEQYF
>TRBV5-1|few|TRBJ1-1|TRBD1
TGCGCCAGCAGCTGGCACTCCGGGGACAGTGAAGCTTTCTTT
CASSWHSGDSEAFF
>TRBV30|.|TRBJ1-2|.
TGTGCCTGGGGTGCGCAGTTTTATGGCTACACCTTC
CAWGAQFYGYTF
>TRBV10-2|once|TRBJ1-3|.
TGCGCCAGTCTTGGTGGAAACACCATATATTTT
CASLGGNTIYF
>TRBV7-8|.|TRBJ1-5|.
TGTGCCAGCAGCTTAGACAGGTACAATCAGCCCCAGCATTTT
CASSLDRYNQPQHF
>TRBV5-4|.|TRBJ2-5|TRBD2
TGTGCCAGCAGCTTGTATTTAGCGGGGGGCCAAGAGACCCAGTACTTC
CASSLYLAGGQETQYF
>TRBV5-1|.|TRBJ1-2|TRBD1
TGCGCCAGCAGCATATATGGACAGGGGACCAACTATGGCTACACCTTC
CASSIYGQGTNYGYTF
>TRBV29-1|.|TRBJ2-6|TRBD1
TGCAGCGTCGGACAGGGAACTTCTGGGGCCAACGTCCTGACTTTC
CSVGQGTSGANVLTF
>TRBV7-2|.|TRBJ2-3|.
TGTGCCAGCAGCTTAGCACTAGCCTCCACGGATACGCAGTATTTT
CASSLALASTDTQYF
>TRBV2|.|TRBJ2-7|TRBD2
TGTGCCAGCAGGAAAAGCGGGGCCTCCTACGAGCAGTACTTC
CASRKSGASYEQYF
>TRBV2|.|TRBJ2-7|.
TGTGCCAGCAGCGGGACCAAAATTGAGTACGAGCAGTACTTC
CASSGTKIEYEQYF
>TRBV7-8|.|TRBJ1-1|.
TGTGCCAGCAGCCTCCCCGTGAACACTGAAGCTTTCTTT
CASSLPVNTEAFF